Presented here are 19 T cell receptor beta chains from one specimen sequenced in a study of T cells expressing NK-cell markers. TCRdb re-called the 5' RACE reads, yielding one record per CDR3 amino acid sequence without DNA. This repertoire comprises about 540,000 distinct CDR3 sequences; its ten largest clones make up 3% to 4.5%. Source material: blood T cells: a sorted CD56 or NKG2C T cell subset, CD4+ or CD8+ T cells, or bulk PBMC T cells (not recorded which). The receptors come from a man in his late teens or twenties in good health.

The chain is built from TRBV28 and TRBJ2-6; TCRdb calls TRBD1, which cannot be checked without DNA. Germline V CDR1 and CDR2: MDHEN, SYDVKM. The CDR3 is 18 residues long. The CDR3 loop is CASSLWGATSSGANVLTF. Variable domain in full (rest from reference TRBV28 and TRBJ2-6): DVKVTQSSRYLVKRTGEKVFLECVQDMDHENMFWYRQDPGLGLRLIYFSYDVKMKEKGDIPEGYSVSREKKERFSLILESASTNQTSMYLCASSLWGATSSGANVLTFGAGSRLTVL.

This chain uses TRBV24-1 with TRBJ2-3. The CDR3 sequence is 14 residues long. Germline V gene lookup returns CDR1 KGHDR and CDR2 SFDVKD. CDR3 loop: CATGTQTSGDTQYF.

V gene TRBV20-1 combines with J gene TRBJ2-2; TCRdb's D gene call, TRBD2, goes unchecked for lack of DNA. The CDR3 runs to 13 residues. CDR1 and CDR2 (germline): DFQATT, SNEGSKA (reference sequence). CDR3 region: CSATGRATGELFF.

The chain is built from TRBV7-2 and TRBJ1-6; the TCRdb call, TRBD1, lacks DNA for checking. This CDR3 spans 17 amino acids. In germline, CDR1 is SGHTA, CDR2 FQGNSA. The chain's CDR3 is CASSVGGGNIYNSPLHF.

The rearrangement uses TRBV3-1 and TRBJ2-1; checking the TCRdb D call of TRBD2 is not possible without DNA. Per the germline V gene, CDR1 is LGHDT and CDR2 is YNNKEL (reference sequence). CDR3 length equals 18 residues. This CDR3 is CASSRPPSGGSGYNEQFF.

The chain has TRBV20-1 and TRBJ2-5; lacking DNA, the TRBD2 call made by TCRdb goes unchecked. This CDR3 has 14 residues. Germline values: CDR1 DFQATT, CDR2 SNEGSKA (reference sequence). This chain's CDR3 is CSARRDLGQETQYF.

The CDR3 spells CASCRTSSVDEQFF. The genes are TRBV14 and TRBJ2-1; the TCRdb D gene call, TRBD2, has no DNA to confirm it. The CDR3 consists of 14 residues. The germline CDR1 and CDR2 sequences are SGHDN and FVKESK.

V is TRBV20-1 and J is TRBJ2-5; the TCRdb D gene call, TRBD1, has no DNA to confirm it. From germline, CDR1 is DFQATT and CDR2 SNEGSKA (reference sequence). This CDR3 spans 12 amino acids. This CDR3 is CSAGTLRETQYF.

V and J are TRBV10-3 and TRBJ2-5. CDR1 and CDR2 from the germline V gene are ENHRY and SYGVKD. The CDR3 is 13 residues long. Here the CDR3 reads CAIKRVSEETQYF.

The chain combines TRBV19 with TRBJ1-2. CDR3 length equals 13 residues. From germline, CDR1 is LNHDA and CDR2 SQIVND (reference sequence). CDR3 loop: CASSTGLNYGYTF.

The chain is built from TRBV6-6 and TRBJ1-5; the D call of TRBD1 rests on TCRdb alone, since no DNA is present to check it. This CDR3 comprises 12 residues. Germline assignment: CDR1 MNHNY and CDR2 SVGAGI (reference sequence). Here the CDR3 reads CAISDRAQPQHF.

The chain joins TRBV29-1 to TRBJ1-4; TCRdb returns TRBD1, unconfirmable since there is no DNA. Germline loops: CDR1 SQVTM, CDR2 ANQGSEA. This CDR3 is 15 amino acids long. The CDR3 here is CSVADRGRTNEKLFF.

V usage is TRBV7-6 and J usage is TRBJ2-5; TCRdb picks TRBD1, but there is no DNA to check that call. The germline V gene has CDR1 SGHVS and CDR2 FNYEAQ. The CDR3 is 17 amino acids. The CDR3: CASSLSGWAGPTVGQYF.

V usage is TRBV27 and J usage is TRBJ2-7; as DNA is missing, the TRBD1 call by TCRdb cannot be tested. This CDR3 is built from 12 residues. Germline loops: CDR1 MNHEY, CDR2 SMNVEV (reference sequence). CDR3 sequence: CASSRIRGEQYF.

V and J are TRBV20-1 and TRBJ1-2; absent DNA, TCRdb's TRBD1 call cannot be checked. CDR1 and CDR2 from the germline V gene are DFQATT and SNEGSKA (reference sequence). The CDR3 runs 12 residues. CDR3 residues: CSASWGGYGYTF.

V is TRBV6-5 and J is TRBJ1-2; no DNA is available, so the TRBD1 call from TCRdb remains unchecked. CDR3 length: 14 residues. Germline CDR1 MNHEY, CDR2 SVGAGI. The CDR3 loop reads CASSYGTTNYGYTF.

The chain has TRBV7-3 and TRBJ2-2; TCRdb reports TRBD2, a call that lacks DNA to check it against. CDR3 length: 16 residues. Germline CDR1 reads SGHTA; CDR2 reads FQGTGA. This CDR3 is CASSLPSGSSSRELFF.

The chain carries TRBV7-2 and TRBJ2-1; TCRdb's D call, TRBD2, is unchecked because there is no DNA. This CDR3 has 17 residues. Germline V gene sequence: CDR1 SGHTA, CDR2 FQGNSA. The CDR3 loop reads CASSLTRTSGMNNEQFF.

The J gene is TRBJ1-2, the V gene TRBV6-1; TCRdb names TRBD1, which stays unverified in the absence of DNA. This CDR3 is built from 13 residues. Germline V CDR1 and CDR2: MNHNS, SASEGT. The CDR3 sequence: CASSGQGTYGYTF.